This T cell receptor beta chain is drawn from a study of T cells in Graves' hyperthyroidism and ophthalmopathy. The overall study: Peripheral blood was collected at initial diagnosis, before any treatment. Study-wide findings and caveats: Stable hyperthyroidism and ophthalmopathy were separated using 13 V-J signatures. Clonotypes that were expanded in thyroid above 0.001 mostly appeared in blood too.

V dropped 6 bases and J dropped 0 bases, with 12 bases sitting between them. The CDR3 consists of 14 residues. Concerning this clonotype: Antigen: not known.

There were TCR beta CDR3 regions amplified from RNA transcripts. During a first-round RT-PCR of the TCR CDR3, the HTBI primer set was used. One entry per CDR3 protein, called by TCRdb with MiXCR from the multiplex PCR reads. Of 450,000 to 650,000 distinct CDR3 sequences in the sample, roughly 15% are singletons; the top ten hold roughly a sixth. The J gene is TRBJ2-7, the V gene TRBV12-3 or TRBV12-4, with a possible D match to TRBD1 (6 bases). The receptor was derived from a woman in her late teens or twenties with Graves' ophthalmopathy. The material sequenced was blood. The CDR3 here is CASSTDRNSYEQYF. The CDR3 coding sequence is TGTGCCAGCAGCACAGACAGGAACTCCTACGAGCAGTACTTC.